This TCR beta chain was identified in a study of blood T cell repertoires in COVID-19. Across the study: Sites in the United States, Italy and Spain provided acute and convalescent COVID-19 samples.

This clone showed up many times. V lost 2 bases and J 1 base, leaving 15 bases between the germline ends. This CDR3 contains 16 residues. CDR1 is MNHEY, CDR2 SMNVEV, per germline (reference sequence). Seattle cases were enrolled at active infection and followed longitudinally. The repertoire was sequenced with immunoSEQ multiplex PCR; TCRdb's copy has only in-frame clones and lacks some. The table includes under 250,000 clones, roughly 77% detected once. The sequencing input was peripheral blood. V is TRBV27 and J is TRBJ2-7, with a possible D match to TRBD2 (5 bases). This TCR came from a woman between 40 and 50 years old with COVID-19, enrolled during active disease. The CDR3 protein is CASSLKYGGFSYEQYF. Here the CDR3 DNA reads TGTGCCAGCAGTTTAAAGTACGGAGGATTTTCCTACGAGCAGTACTTC.